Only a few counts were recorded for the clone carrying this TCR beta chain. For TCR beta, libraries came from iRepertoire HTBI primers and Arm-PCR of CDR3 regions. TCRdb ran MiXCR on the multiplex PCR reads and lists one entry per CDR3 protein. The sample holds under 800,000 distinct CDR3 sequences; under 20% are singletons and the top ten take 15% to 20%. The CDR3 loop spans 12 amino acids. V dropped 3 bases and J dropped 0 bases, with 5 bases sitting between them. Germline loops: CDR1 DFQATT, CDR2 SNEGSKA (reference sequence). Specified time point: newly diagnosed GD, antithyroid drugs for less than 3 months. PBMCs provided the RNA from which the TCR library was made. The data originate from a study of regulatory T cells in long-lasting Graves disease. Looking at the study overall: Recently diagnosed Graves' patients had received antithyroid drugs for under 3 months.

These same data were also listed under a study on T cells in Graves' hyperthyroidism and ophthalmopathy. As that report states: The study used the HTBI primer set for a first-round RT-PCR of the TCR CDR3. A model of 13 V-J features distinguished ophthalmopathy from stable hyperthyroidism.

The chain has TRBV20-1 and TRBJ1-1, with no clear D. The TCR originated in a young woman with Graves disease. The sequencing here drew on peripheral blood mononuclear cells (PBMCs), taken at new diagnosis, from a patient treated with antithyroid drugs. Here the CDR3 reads CSASGVNTEAFF. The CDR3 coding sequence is TGCAGTGCTAGTGGTGTGAACACTGAAGCTTTCTTT.